Shown below are 18 T cell receptor beta chains from a single sample sequenced in a study of type 1 regulatory T cells. Each CDR3 protein gets one entry after TCRdb re-called the reads with MiXCR. The sample lists more than 20,000 distinct CDR3 sequences; over 55% were seen once. Their specific antigens are unknown. Sample: cultured T cells, either the whole culture or a sorted T cell fraction (not recorded which). Subset of the sample: Tr1-enriched cell product generated in vitro against host alloantigens. These receptors all come from a human donor in good health.

The chain combines TRBV27 with TRBJ1-1; D remains ambiguous. V was pared by 3 bases and J by 1 base, with 6 bases between. Germline values: CDR1 MNHEY, CDR2 SMNVEV (reference sequence). This CDR3 contains 13 residues. The chain's CDR3 is CASSFQQNTEAFF. The CDR3 nucleotides are TGTGCCAGCAGTTTCCAGCAGAACACTGAAGCTTTCTTT.

This chain joins TRBV20-1 and TRBJ2-5; the match to TRBD2 covers 7 bases. The length of the CDR3 is 15 residues. CDR1 and CDR2 from the germline V gene are DFQATT and SNEGSKA (reference sequence). V lost 1 base, J lost 1 base, and 6 bases stayed unmatched. CDR3 protein: CSARGTGGAQETQYF. CDR3 nucleotides: TGCAGTGCTAGAGGGACGGGGGGAGCCCAAGAGACCCAGTACTTC.

The count of this clonotype is one. V and J are TRBV12-3 or TRBV12-4 and TRBJ1-2; the D gene is possibly TRBD1 (6 bases). Trimming took off 7 bases at V and 4 bases at J, with 19 bases between the two ends. The CDR3 runs 15 residues. This chain's CDR3 is CASTLTGGFLYGYTF. The CDR3 nucleotides are TGTGCCAGCACCCTCACCGGGGGCTTTCTCTATGGCTACACCTTC.

The chain joins TRBV7-2 to TRBJ2-2, with a possible D match to TRBD2 (6 bases). This CDR3 contains 16 residues. Germline V gives CDR1 SGHTA, CDR2 FQGNSA. The germline V and J ends were trimmed by 1 base and 5 bases, with 14 bases remaining between them. The CDR3 sequence: CASSLGGVLSTGELFF. DNA for the CDR3: TGTGCCAGCAGCTTAGGGGGGGTCCTGAGTACCGGGGAGCTGTTTTTT. Drawing the rest from reference TRBV7-2 and TRBJ2-2, the complete variable domain is GAGVSQSPSNKVTEKGKDVELRCDPISGHTALYWYRQSLGQGLEFLIYFQGNSAPDKSGLPSDRFSAERTGGSVSTLTIQRTQQEDSAVYLCASSLGGVLSTGELFFGEGSRLTVL.

This clonotype was seen a handful of times. The V gene is TRBV29-1, the J gene TRBJ2-7; TRBD2 might be the D (5 bases). The CDR3 extends over 14 amino acids. Trimming removed 4 bases at V and 3 bases at J, with 16 bases between. Germline V CDR1 and CDR2: SQVTM, ANQGSEA. CDR3 residues: CSVVEVGSGYEQYF. The CDR3 DNA reads as TGCAGCGTTGTGGAGGTGGGGTCGGGCTACGAGCAGTACTTC.

This chain joins TRBV2 and TRBJ2-7; D might be TRBD1 (6 bases). Germline assignment: CDR1 SNHLY and CDR2 FYNNEI. With 7 bases removed from V and 7 bases from J, the gap between germline ends came to 17 bases. This CDR3 is 13 amino acids long. This CDR3 is CASTPGALGEQYF. In DNA, the CDR3 is TGTGCCAGCACGCCAGGGGCGTTAGGGGAGCAGTACTTC.

This sequence joins TRBV5-8 and TRBJ2-7; D is possibly TRBD1 (6 bases). With 4 bases removed from V and 4 bases from J, the gap between germline ends came to 21 bases. Germline V lookup: CDR1 SGHTS, CDR2 YDEGEE. The CDR3 totals 16 residues. The CDR3 coding sequence is TGTGCCAGCAGCCCGGGGACCTGGGGGCAATGGTACGAGCAGTACTTC. This encodes CASSPGTWGQWYEQYF. Supplemented by reference TRBV5-8 and TRBJ2-7, the full variable domain reads EAGVTQSPTHLIKTRGQQATLRCSPISGHTSVYWYQQALGLGLQFLLWYDEGEERNRGNFPPRFSGRQFPNYSSELNVNALELEDSALYLCASSPGTWGQWYEQYFGPGTRLTVT.

V gene TRBV3-1 combines with J gene TRBJ2-7; 7 bases align to TRBD2. This CDR3 contains 13 residues. The trim removed 3 bases at V and 4 bases at J, leaving 3 bases unmatched. Germline CDR1 and CDR2: LGHDT and YNNKEL (reference sequence). The CDR3 DNA sequence: TGTGCCAGCAGCCATGCGGGGGATTACGAGCAGTACTTC. It codes for CASSHAGDYEQYF.

The rearrangement links TRBV12-3 or TRBV12-4 to TRBJ2-2; 7 nucleotides align to TRBD2. The CDR3 is 13 residues long. Trimming removed 11 bases from V and 0 bases from J; junction bases left unmatched: 3. The CDR3 is CAGGRANTGELFF. In nucleotides, the CDR3 is TGTGCCGGGGGGAGGGCGAACACCGGGGAGCTGTTTTTT.

CDR3 coding DNA: TGCGCCAGCAGAGGGGCCGGGGGGAACACCGGGGAGCTGTTTTTT. It encodes CASRGAGGNTGELFF. The chain carries TRBV5-1 and TRBJ2-2; TRBD2 is a possible D gene (6 bases). CDR3 length: 15 residues. Trimming shortened V by 5 bases and J by 1 base, and 12 bases separated the two germline ends. Germline V gene lookup returns CDR1 SGHRS and CDR2 YFSETQ.

V is TRBV6-2 or TRBV6-3 and J is TRBJ2-2; tentative D call: TRBD1 (5 bases). The V gene lost 5 bases and the J gene lost 2 bases, with 9 bases spanning the gap. In germline, CDR1 is MNHEY, CDR2 SVGEGT. The CDR3 extends over 14 amino acids. CDR3 amino acids: CASSIDRNTGELFF. The DNA for the CDR3 is TGTGCCAGCAGTATTGACAGAAACACCGGGGAGCTGTTTTTT.

Only one count was recorded for this clonotype. The chain links TRBV3-1 to TRBJ2-3, with D maybe TRBD1 (6 bases). Germline V CDR1 and CDR2: LGHDT, YNNKEL (reference sequence). Trimming took off 4 bases at V and 3 bases at J, with 17 bases between the two ends. The CDR3 length is 16 residues. The CDR3 protein is CASSLSSRGRTDTQYF. CDR3 coding DNA: TGTGCCAGCAGCCTATCCTCCAGGGGAAGGACAGATACGCAGTATTTT.

The chain carries TRBV10-2 and TRBJ1-5; 11 nucleotides match TRBD1. CDR3 length: 14 residues. Per germline, CDR1 WSHSY and CDR2 SAAADI. J gave up 7 bases and V 7 bases, and 6 bases lay outside the gene matches. CDR3 sequence reads: CASNTGTGGQPQHF. The CDR3 DNA sequence: TGCGCCAGCAATACCGGGACAGGGGGACAGCCCCAGCATTTT.

The sample holds a few counts of this clonotype. The chain is built from TRBV7-2 and TRBJ2-3, with 8 bases matching TRBD1. Losses at the gene ends were 3 bases for V and 4 bases for J; bases not matched to a gene: 6. In germline, CDR1 is SGHTA, CDR2 FQGNSA. This CDR3 has 15 residues. In nucleotides, the CDR3 is TGTGCCAGCAGCTTCCAGGGGGCCCTCCCAGATACGCAGTATTTT. Encoded protein: CASSFQGALPDTQYF.

The rearrangement uses TRBV29-1 and TRBJ1-2, with D maybe TRBD1 (6 bases). V dropped 1 base and J dropped 8 bases, with 11 bases sitting between them. The CDR3 totals 12 residues. CDR1 and CDR2 (germline): SQVTM, ANQGSEA. The CDR3 nucleotides read TGCAGCGTTGAAGTTACAGGGCGGGGCTACACCTTC. This encodes CSVEVTGRGYTF.

The chain couples TRBV11-1 to TRBJ2-2, with D hard to call. CDR1 SGHAT and CDR2 FQDESV come from the germline V gene (reference sequence). V was clipped by 1 base and J by 3 bases, with 3 bases between them. The CDR3 runs 13 residues. For the CDR3, the DNA is TGTGCCAGCAGCTTAGAGTACACCGGGGAGCTGTTTTTT. This gives the protein CASSLEYTGELFF.

The rearrangement uses TRBV25-1 and TRBJ1-2, with 7 bases lining up with TRBD1. With 7 bases clipped from V and 1 base from J, the junction kept 3 bases outside the gene matches. CDR3 size: 13 residues. The germline CDR1 and CDR2 sequences are MGHDK and SYGVNS. CDR3 DNA sequence: TGTGCCAGCACCCAGGGGGATAACTATGGCTACACCTTC. Protein: CASTQGDNYGYTF.

This clonotype was counted a single time. V is TRBV6-6 and J is TRBJ1-3; D is unclear. Germline assignment: CDR1 MNHNY and CDR2 SVGAGI (reference sequence). V lost 3 bases and J 4 bases, leaving 7 bases between the germline ends. CDR3 length equals 13 residues. DNA for the CDR3: TGTGCCAGCAGTTATGGTGGGGGAAACACCATATATTTT. As protein: CASSYGGGNTIYF.